Listed below are T cell receptor beta chains from one sample, sequenced in a study of shared clonotypes between healthy human individuals. The repertoire was sequenced with immunoSEQ multiplex PCR; TCRdb's copy has only in-frame clones and lacks some. The sample holds about 2.4 million clones, roughly 93% seen once. Sequences were obtained from naive CD4+ T cells from PBMCs. The receptors here all came from a man between 18 and 35 years old in good health. Some clones in this sample may be carry-over from other donors' samples. Each CDR3 is given with its conserved first and last residue. The D gene is left open where the match is weak. Part of the rows lack a size; the others show once, few, many or a class for expanded clones.

v_gene	j_gene	d_gene	abundance	CDR3aa	CDR3nt
TRBV5-1	TRBJ1-1	-	-	CASSLFVGNTEAFF	TGCGCCAGCAGCTTGTTCGTCGGGAACACTGAAGCTTTCTTT
TRBV11-2	TRBJ2-7	-	-	CASSLEQGSYEQYF	TGTGCCAGCAGCTTAGAACAGGGATCCTACGAGCAGTACTTC
TRBV29-1	TRBJ2-7	-	once	CSAGDFFYEQYF	TGCAGCGCAGGGGACTTTTTCTACGAGCAGTACTTC
TRBV18	TRBJ2-2	TRBD2	-	CASSPGLAGTAGELFF	TGTGCCAGCTCGCCGGGACTAGCGGGAACGGCGGGGGAGCTGTTTTTT
TRBV29-1	TRBJ1-2	-	-	CSAGWSGYTF	TGCAGCGCTGGGTGGAGTGGCTACACCTTC
TRBV4-2	TRBJ1-2	-	-	CASSQAEGLLGYTF	TGTGCCAGCAGCCAAGCCGAAGGTCTCTTGGGCTACACCTTC
TRBV5-4	TRBJ1-2	-	-	CASSLQSTYGYTF	TGTGCCAGCAGCCTACAGAGCACCTATGGCTACACCTTC
TRBV7-8	TRBJ2-1	-	-	CASSFREPYNEQFF	TGTGCCAGCAGCTTCCGGGAGCCCTACAATGAGCAGTTCTTC
TRBV5-3	TRBJ2-7	-	-	CARSPPGTGAYEQYF	TGTGCCAGAAGCCCGCCCGGAACAGGAGCCTACGAGCAGTACTTC
TRBV21-1	TRBJ2-5	-	-	CASSSRNLERDQETQYF	TGTGCCAGCAGCTCACGTAACCTTGAGCGGGACCAAGAGACCCAGTACTTC
TRBV18	TRBJ1-1	-	-	CASSPNRIGDLNTEAFF	TGTGCCAGCTCACCCAACCGAATAGGGGACTTGAACACTGAAGCTTTCTTT
TRBV15	TRBJ2-3	TRBD2	-	CATSRDRRLAGGADTQYF	TGTGCCACCAGCAGAGATCGCCGACTAGCGGGGGGGGCAGATACGCAGTATTTT
TRBV4-1	TRBJ2-3	-	-	CASSQGRRTTSTDTQYF	TGCGCCAGCAGCCAAGGACGGAGAACCACGAGCACAGATACGCAGTATTTT
TRBV28	TRBJ1-3	-	-	CASKPDSHSGNTIYF	TGTGCCAGCAAACCAGACAGCCACTCTGGAAACACCATATATTTT
TRBV6-1	TRBJ2-3	TRBD1	-	CASTRQGAPTDTQYF	TGTGCCAGCACTCGACAGGGGGCGCCGACCGATACGCAGTATTTT
TRBV6-6	TRBJ1-2	-	few	CASRSGSGYGYTF	TGTGCCAGCAGATCAGGGAGCGGTTATGGCTACACCTTC
TRBV27	TRBJ1-1	TRBD1	-	CASSFDRVGVGGTEAFF	TGTGCCAGCAGTTTCGACAGGGTCGGGGTGGGGGGCACTGAAGCTTTCTTT
TRBV2	TRBJ1-1	-	-	CASRRTLAERAFF	TGTGCCAGCAGAAGAACACTAGCCGAGCGAGCTTTCTTT
TRBV27	TRBJ1-1	-	-	CASSLQGGVTEAFF	TGTGCCAGCAGTTTACAGGGTGGCGTCACTGAAGCTTTCTTT
TRBV9	TRBJ2-7	-	-	CASSVAPSLLDGEQYF	TGTGCCAGCAGCGTAGCCCCTAGCCTCCTGGATGGCGAGCAGTACTTC
TRBV6-1	TRBJ1-1	-	-	CASSEFFRARWTLNTEAFF	TGTGCCAGCAGTGAATTCTTTCGGGCACGATGGACATTGAACACTGAAGCTTTCTTT
TRBV4-2	TRBJ2-5	-	-	CASSQEVALETQYF	TGTGCCAGCAGCCAAGAGGTAGCGCTGGAGACCCAGTACTTC
TRBV9	TRBJ2-4	TRBD1	-	CASSARQGTGDSAKNIQYF	TGTGCCAGCAGCGCCCGACAGGGGACAGGAGACTCGGCCAAAAACATTCAGTACTTC
TRBV29-1	TRBJ1-1	-	-	CSVHGRLNPEAFF	TGCAGCGTACACGGACGTCTCAACCCTGAAGCTTTCTTT
TRBV14	TRBJ2-1	-	-	CASSHSAQASEQFF	TGTGCCAGCAGCCACTCCGCCCAAGCCTCCGAGCAGTTCTTC
TRBV5-1	TRBJ2-5	-	-	CASSLAGDSEETQYF	TGCGCCAGCAGCTTGGCTGGGGATTCGGAGGAGACCCAGTACTTC
TRBV5-4	TRBJ2-3	TRBD2	-	CASSILADTQYF	TGTGCCAGCAGCATACTAGCGGATACGCAGTATTTT
TRBV29-1	TRBJ1-2	TRBD1	-	CSAPVGQGYGYTF	TGCAGCGCCCCCGTCGGACAGGGGTATGGCTACACCTTC
TRBV5-4	TRBJ2-4	TRBD2	-	CASSPGTSTANIQYF	TGTGCCAGCAGCCCAGGGACTAGTACAGCGAACATTCAGTACTTC
TRBV29-1	TRBJ2-4	TRBD2	-	CSVEGTTKNIQYF	TGCAGCGTTGAGGGGACTACCAAAAACATTCAGTACTTC